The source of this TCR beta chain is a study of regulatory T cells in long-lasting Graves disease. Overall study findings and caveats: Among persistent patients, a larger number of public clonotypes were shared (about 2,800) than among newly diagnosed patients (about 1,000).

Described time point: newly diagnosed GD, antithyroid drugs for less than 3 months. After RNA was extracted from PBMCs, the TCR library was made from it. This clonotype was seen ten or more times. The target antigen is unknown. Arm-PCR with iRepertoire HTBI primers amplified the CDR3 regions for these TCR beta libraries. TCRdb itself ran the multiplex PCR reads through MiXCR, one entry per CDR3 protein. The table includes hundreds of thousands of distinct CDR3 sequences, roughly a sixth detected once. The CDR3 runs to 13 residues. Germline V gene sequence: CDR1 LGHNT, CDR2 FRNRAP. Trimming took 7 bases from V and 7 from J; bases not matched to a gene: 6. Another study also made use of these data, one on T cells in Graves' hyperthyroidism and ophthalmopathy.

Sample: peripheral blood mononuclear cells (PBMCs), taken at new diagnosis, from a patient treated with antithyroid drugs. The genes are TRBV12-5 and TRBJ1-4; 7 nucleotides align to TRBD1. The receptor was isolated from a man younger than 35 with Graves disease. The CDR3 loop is CASALNRGEKLFF. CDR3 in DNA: TGTGCTAGTGCCCTCAACAGGGGTGAAAAACTGTTTTTT.